Shown below are 20 T cell receptor beta chains from a single sample sequenced in a study of radiotherapy plus CTLA-4 blockade in lung cancer. Only in-frame clones appear in the TCRdb table, and some are missing; sequencing was by immunoSEQ multiplex PCR. The table shows approximately 90,000 clones, with approximately 83% occurring only once. The source was peripheral blood, collected from a patient treated with radiotherapy plus ipilimumab. All receptors come from a human donor with non-small cell lung cancer who had stable disease on radiotherapy plus ipilimumab.

The gene calls are TRBV30 and TRBJ1-2; 11 bases align to TRBD1. The CDR3 sequence is 15 residues long. Trimming cost V 3 bases and J 5 bases; bases outside gene matches: 8. Germline CDR1 is GTSNPN and CDR2 is SVGIG (reference sequence). CDR3 sequence (DNA): TGTGCCTGGAGAGGGCTTGGGACAGGGGGTTATGGCTACACCTTC. Translation: CAWRGLGTGGYGYTF.

The chain couples TRBV2 to TRBJ2-7; D is perhaps TRBD2 (5 bases). The CDR3 consists of 13 residues. CDR1 is SNHLY, CDR2 FYNNEI, per germline. The V end was cut by 4 bases, the J end by 3 bases, with 10 bases between. Written as DNA, the CDR3 is TGTGCCAGCAGTGCGAGGGTACTCTACGAGCAGTACTTC. Protein product: CASSARVLYEQYF.

The chain employs TRBV30 and TRBJ1-4; TRBD1 agrees at 8 bases. There are 13 residues in the CDR3. CDR1 and CDR2 from the germline V gene are GTSNPN and SVGIG (reference sequence). V trimming: 2 bases; J trimming: 7 bases; junction bases outside the gene matches: 3. The CDR3 is CAWSRGQGEKLFF. CDR3 nucleotides: TGTGCCTGGAGTCGAGGACAGGGTGAAAAACTGTTTTTT.

This clone came up a few times. This chain joins TRBV30 and TRBJ1-2; D is unresolved. This CDR3 is 12 amino acids long. The V gene lost 5 bases and the J gene lost 0 bases, with 7 bases spanning the gap. The germline CDR1 and CDR2 sequences are GTSNPN and SVGIG (reference sequence). CDR3 sequence (DNA): TGTGCCTGGCAGGAGACTAACTATGGCTACACCTTC. Protein: CAWQETNYGYTF.

The chain employs TRBV28 and TRBJ1-3; D not certain. Trimming took 3 bases from V and 7 from J, leaving 4 bases between them. The CDR3 extends over 11 amino acids. CDR1 and CDR2 (germline): MDHEN, SYDVKM. The CDR3 is CASSFVNTIYF. The CDR3, as DNA: TGTGCCAGCAGTTTCGTGAACACCATATATTTT.

CDR3 sequence: CASSEVVRQGALYEQYF. CDR3 in DNA: TGCGCCAGCAGCGAAGTCGTTCGACAGGGGGCATTGTACGAGCAGTACTTC. The V and J genes are TRBV4-1 and TRBJ2-7; 10 bases line up with TRBD1. Losses at the gene ends were 5 bases for V and 4 bases for J; bases not matched to a gene: 14. This CDR3 is 17 amino acids long. Germline V lookup: CDR1 MGHRA, CDR2 YSYEKL.

V usage is TRBV2 and J usage is TRBJ2-5; 12 nucleotides line up with TRBD2. CDR3 length equals 19 residues. V gave up 1 base and J gave up 2 bases; unmatched junction bases: 11. The germline gives CDR1 SNHLY, CDR2 FYNNEI. Written as DNA, the CDR3 is TGTGCCAGCAGTGAAGTAGCTAGCGGGGGGGCCCTGGTGCAAGAGACCCAGTACTTC. Residues: CASSEVASGGALVQETQYF.

This clone was detected only a few times. This rearrangement joins TRBV5-4 to TRBJ2-7, with D maybe TRBD1 (6 bases). The CDR3 loop spans 16 amino acids. V lost 6 bases and J lost 0, with 19 bases in between. The germline V gene encodes CDR1 SGHNT and CDR2 YYREEE (reference sequence). The CDR3 nucleotides are TGTGCCAGCACCGAGGCAGGGGAGACGGGCTCCTACGAGCAGTACTTC. Protein product: CASTEAGETGSYEQYF.

The genes are TRBV6-5 and TRBJ2-1, with D perhaps matching TRBD1 or TRBD2 (5 bases each). Germline V lookup: CDR1 MNHEY, CDR2 SVGAGI. The germline V and J ends were trimmed by 7 bases and 8 bases, with 21 bases remaining between them. The CDR3 contains 15 residues. CDR3 nucleotide sequence: TGTGCCAGCACCTTCACCAGCCGGGGACCGCATGAGCAGTTCTTC. This encodes CASTFTSRGPHEQFF.

The chain carries TRBV28 and TRBJ2-6; D remains unclear. V gave up 5 bases and J gave up 6 bases, with 8 bases separating them. The germline CDR1 and CDR2 sequences are MDHEN and SYDVKM. The CDR3 runs to 13 residues. The CDR3 bases are TGTGCCAGCAGTCGCCCCACGGCCAACGTCCTGACTTTC. This codes for CASSRPTANVLTF.

This chain uses TRBV28 with TRBJ2-5; 9 bases line up with TRBD2. The J segment lost 1 base and the V segment lost 7 bases, leaving 7 bases of the junction unmatched. Germline V CDR1 and CDR2: MDHEN, SYDVKM. The CDR3 is 15 residues long. CDR3 bases: TGTGCCAGCATCCCTAAGCGGGGGGTCCAAGAGACCCAGTACTTC. Translation: CASIPKRGVQETQYF.

The chain has TRBV30 and TRBJ1-2; TRBD1 agrees at 8 bases. This CDR3 is built from 12 residues. Germline CDR1 is GTSNPN and CDR2 is SVGIG (reference sequence). V lost 7 bases to trimming and J lost 5 bases; unmatched junction nucleotides: 6. The CDR3 DNA reads as TGTGCCTTAACAGGGGGTCGGTATGGCTACACCTTC. It is translated as CALTGGRYGYTF.

The chain links TRBV5-1 to TRBJ2-7; no clear D. Germline CDR1 is SGHRS and CDR2 is YFSETQ. The V gene lost 0 bases and the J gene lost 4 bases, with 8 bases spanning the gap. The CDR3 length is 13 residues. As DNA, the CDR3 is TGCGCCAGCAGCTTGGTGGCAGAGTACGAGCAGTACTTC. Translation: CASSLVAEYEQYF.

As concerns this clone: A read error may account for a junction end that differs from germline. This chain links TRBV5-4 with TRBJ2-1; 8 positions agree with TRBD2. Looked up from germline, CDR1 is SGHNT and CDR2 is YYREEE (reference sequence). The CDR3 covers 14 residues. The CDR3 coding sequence is TGTGCCCGCAGCACGGGGGGGGCGGGGAATGAGCAGTTCTTC. Amino acids: CARSTGGAGNEQFF.

This clone was observed once. V gene TRBV5-1 combines with J gene TRBJ2-5; 15 nucleotides align to TRBD2. The germline CDR1 and CDR2 sequences are SGHRS and YFSETQ. V lost 1 base to trimming and J lost 5 bases; unmatched junction nucleotides: 15. The CDR3 sequence is 20 residues long. The CDR3 protein is CASSLFGTSGGPPSGETQYF. The CDR3 DNA is TGCGCCAGCAGCTTGTTTGGGACTAGCGGGGGGCCCCCCTCGGGGGAGACCCAGTACTTC. Complete variable domain (other parts from reference TRBV5-1 and TRBJ2-5): KAGVTQTPRYLIKTRGQQVTLSCSPISGHRSVSWYQQTPGQGLQFLFEYFSETQRNKGNFPGRFSGRQFSNSRSEMNVSTLELGDSALYLCASSLFGTSGGPPSGETQYFGPGTRLLVL.

The chain couples TRBV6-1 to TRBJ2-3; 7 bases are shared with TRBD1. CDR3 size: 15 residues. Germline values: CDR1 MNHNS, CDR2 SASEGT. V trimming: 8 bases; J trimming: 2 bases; junction bases outside the gene matches: 10. The CDR3 DNA reads as TGTGCCAGCCAGGGGGACCAGGGATCCACAGATACGCAGTATTTT. It yields the protein CASQGDQGSTDTQYF.

The chain is built from TRBV7-3 and TRBJ2-1, with 11 bases identical to TRBD2. Germline lookup yields CDR1 SGHTA and CDR2 FQGTGA. V lost 5 bases and J lost 1; bases outside the gene matches: 7. This CDR3 is 17 amino acids long. CDR3 amino acids: CASSPGLAASSYNEQFF. The CDR3 region has the DNA TGTGCCAGCAGCCCGGGACTAGCGGCCAGTTCCTACAATGAGCAGTTCTTC.

The V and J genes are TRBV2 and TRBJ2-7; possible D gene TRBD2, 7 bases. The ends were cut back, 7 bases at V and 0 bases at J, with 22 bases in the middle. The CDR3 is 17 residues long. The germline V gene encodes CDR1 SNHLY and CDR2 FYNNEI. The CDR3 DNA reads as TGTGCCAGCACCCGCCAGGGGAGGGCCTCAAGCTCCTACGAGCAGTACTTC. Translation: CASTRQGRASSSYEQYF.

The chain uses TRBV30 and TRBJ2-3; 13 nucleotides agree with TRBD2. V dropped 1 base and J dropped 4; count of bases not matched to a gene: 2. CDR1 and CDR2 (germline): GTSNPN, SVGIG (reference sequence). The CDR3 runs 15 residues. The CDR3 nucleotides are TGTGCCTGGAGTGAACTAGCGGGGGGGGCAGATACGCAGTATTTT. Protein sequence: CAWSELAGGADTQYF.

V usage is TRBV27 and J usage is TRBJ1-2, with D tentatively TRBD1 (5 bases). Germline CDR1 reads MNHEY; CDR2 reads SMNVEV (reference sequence). This CDR3 region has 13 residues. V was clipped by 3 bases and J by 4 bases, with 9 bases between them. DNA of the CDR3: TGTGCCAGCAGTTTTAGCCAGGGCTATGGCTACACCTTC. Encoded protein: CASSFSQGYGYTF.